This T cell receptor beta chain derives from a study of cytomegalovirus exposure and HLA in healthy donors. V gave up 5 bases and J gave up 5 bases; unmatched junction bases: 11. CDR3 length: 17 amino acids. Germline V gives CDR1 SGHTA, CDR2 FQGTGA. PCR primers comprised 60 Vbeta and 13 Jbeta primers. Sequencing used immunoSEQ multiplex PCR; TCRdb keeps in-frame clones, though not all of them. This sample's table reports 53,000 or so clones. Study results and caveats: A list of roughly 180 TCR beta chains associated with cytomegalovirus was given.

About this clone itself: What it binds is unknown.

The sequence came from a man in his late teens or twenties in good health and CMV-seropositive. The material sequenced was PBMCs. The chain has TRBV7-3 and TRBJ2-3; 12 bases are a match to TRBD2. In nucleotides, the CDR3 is TGTGCCAGCAGCCCGACTAGCGGGAGATCCGTAAAAGATACGCAGTATTTT. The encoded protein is CASSPTSGRSVKDTQYF.